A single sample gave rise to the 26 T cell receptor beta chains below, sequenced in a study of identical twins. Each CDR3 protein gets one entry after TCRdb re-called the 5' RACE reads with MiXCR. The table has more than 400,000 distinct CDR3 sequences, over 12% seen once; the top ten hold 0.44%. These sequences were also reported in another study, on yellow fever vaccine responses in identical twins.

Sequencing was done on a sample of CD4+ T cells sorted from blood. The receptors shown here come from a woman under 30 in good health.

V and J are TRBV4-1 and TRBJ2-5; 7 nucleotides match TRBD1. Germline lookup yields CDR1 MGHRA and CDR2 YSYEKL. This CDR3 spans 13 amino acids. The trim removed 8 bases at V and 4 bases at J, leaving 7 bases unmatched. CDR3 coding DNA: TGCGCCAGCGCTAGAGGACAGGTAGAGACCCAGTACTTC. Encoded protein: CASARGQVETQYF.

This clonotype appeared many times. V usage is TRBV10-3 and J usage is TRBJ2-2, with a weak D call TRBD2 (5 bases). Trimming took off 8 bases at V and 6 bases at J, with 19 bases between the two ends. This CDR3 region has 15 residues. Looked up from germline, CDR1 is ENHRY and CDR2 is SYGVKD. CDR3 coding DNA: TGTGCCATCTCCGCCCGAGGAGGAGATGCCGGGGAGCTGTTTTTT. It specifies CAISARGGDAGELFF.

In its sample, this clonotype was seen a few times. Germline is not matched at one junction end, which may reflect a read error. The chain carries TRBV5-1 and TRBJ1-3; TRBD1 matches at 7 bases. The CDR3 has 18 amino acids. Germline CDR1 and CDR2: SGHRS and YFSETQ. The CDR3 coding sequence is TGCGCCAGCAGCTTCTACCCTGTACAGGGGAGCTCTGGAAACACCATACATTTT. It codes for CASSFYPVQGSSGNTIHF.

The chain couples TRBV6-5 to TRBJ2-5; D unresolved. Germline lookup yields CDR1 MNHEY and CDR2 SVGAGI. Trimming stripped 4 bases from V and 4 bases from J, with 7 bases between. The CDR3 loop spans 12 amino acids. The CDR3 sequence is CASSFEVETQYF. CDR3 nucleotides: TGTGCCAGCAGTTTCGAAGTAGAGACCCAGTACTTC.

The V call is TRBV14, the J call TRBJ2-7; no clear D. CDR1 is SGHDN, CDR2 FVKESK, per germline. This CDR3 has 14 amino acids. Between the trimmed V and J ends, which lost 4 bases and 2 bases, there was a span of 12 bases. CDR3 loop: CASSLAAGPYEQYF. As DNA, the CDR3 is TGTGCCAGCAGCCTGGCGGCAGGACCCTACGAGCAGTACTTC.

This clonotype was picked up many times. DNA of the CDR3: TGTGCCAGCTTAACGACAGGGTTGGGGCCCCAGCATTTT. Its protein is CASLTTGLGPQHF. V is TRBV12-3 or TRBV12-4 and J is TRBJ1-5; 7 nucleotides agree with TRBD1. There are 13 residues in the CDR3. Unmatched junction bases numbered 10, after V lost 8 bases and J lost 9 bases.

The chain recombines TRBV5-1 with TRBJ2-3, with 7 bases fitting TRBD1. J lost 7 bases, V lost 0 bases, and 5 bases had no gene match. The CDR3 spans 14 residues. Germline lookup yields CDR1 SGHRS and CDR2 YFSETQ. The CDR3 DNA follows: TGCGCCAGCAGCTTGGGGGACAGCCAGCATACGCAGTATTTT. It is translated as CASSLGDSQHTQYF.

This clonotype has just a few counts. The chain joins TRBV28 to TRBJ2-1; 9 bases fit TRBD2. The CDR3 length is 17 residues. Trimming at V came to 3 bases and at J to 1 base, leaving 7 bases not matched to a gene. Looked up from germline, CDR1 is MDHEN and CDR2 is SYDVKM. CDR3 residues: CASSLRLAGKSYNEQFF. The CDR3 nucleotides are TGTGCCAGCAGTTTGCGGCTAGCGGGAAAGTCCTACAATGAGCAGTTCTTC.

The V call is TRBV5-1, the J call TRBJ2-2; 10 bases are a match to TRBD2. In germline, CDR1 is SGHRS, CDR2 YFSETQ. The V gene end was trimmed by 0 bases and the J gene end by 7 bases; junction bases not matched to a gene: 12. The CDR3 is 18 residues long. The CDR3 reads CASSLAGGLAGVGGELFF. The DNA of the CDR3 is TGCGCCAGCAGCTTGGCCGGAGGGCTAGCGGGAGTAGGCGGGGAGCTGTTTTTT. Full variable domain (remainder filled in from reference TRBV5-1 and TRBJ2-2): KAGVTQTPRYLIKTRGQQVTLSCSPISGHRSVSWYQQTPGQGLQFLFEYFSETQRNKGNFPGRFSGRQFSNSRSEMNVSTLELGDSALYLCASSLAGGLAGVGGELFFGEGSRLTVL.

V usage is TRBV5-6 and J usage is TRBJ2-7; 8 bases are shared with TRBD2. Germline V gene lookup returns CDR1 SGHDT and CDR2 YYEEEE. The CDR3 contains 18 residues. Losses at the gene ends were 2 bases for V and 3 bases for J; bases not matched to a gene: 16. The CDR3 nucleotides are TGTGCCAGCAGCTTTTCTACTAGCGGAAGTCCCTCTGACTACGAGCAGTACTTC. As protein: CASSFSTSGSPSDYEQYF.

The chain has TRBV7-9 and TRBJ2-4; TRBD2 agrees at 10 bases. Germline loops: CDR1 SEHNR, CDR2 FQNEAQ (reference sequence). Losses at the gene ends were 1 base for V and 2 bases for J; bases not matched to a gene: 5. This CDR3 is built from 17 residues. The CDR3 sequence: CASSLGASGSSKNIQYF. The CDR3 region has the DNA TGTGCCAGCAGCTTAGGGGCTAGCGGGAGCTCCAAAAACATTCAGTACTTC.

CDR3 region: CASTARRGTNTGELFF. CDR3 DNA: TGCGCCAGCACCGCGCGGCGAGGGACGAACACCGGGGAGCTGTTTTTT. This chain uses TRBV5-1 with TRBJ2-2, with D possibly matching TRBD2 (5 bases). CDR1 and CDR2 (germline): SGHRS, YFSETQ. Trimming pared 6 bases from V and 0 bases from J, leaving 15 bases between. This CDR3 is 16 amino acids long.

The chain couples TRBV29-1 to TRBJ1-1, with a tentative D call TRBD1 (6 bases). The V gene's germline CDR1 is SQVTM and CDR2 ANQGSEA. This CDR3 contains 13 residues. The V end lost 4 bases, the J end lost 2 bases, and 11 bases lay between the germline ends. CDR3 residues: CSVAEGDNTEAFF. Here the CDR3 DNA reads TGCAGCGTTGCTGAGGGGGATAACACTGAAGCTTTCTTT.

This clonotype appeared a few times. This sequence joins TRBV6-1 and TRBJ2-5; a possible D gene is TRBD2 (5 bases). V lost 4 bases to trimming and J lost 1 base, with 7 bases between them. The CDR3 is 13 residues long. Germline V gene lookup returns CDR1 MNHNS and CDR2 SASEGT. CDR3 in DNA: TGTGCCAGCAGTGGAGGGTTCCAAGAGACCCAGTACTTC. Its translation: CASSGGFQETQYF.

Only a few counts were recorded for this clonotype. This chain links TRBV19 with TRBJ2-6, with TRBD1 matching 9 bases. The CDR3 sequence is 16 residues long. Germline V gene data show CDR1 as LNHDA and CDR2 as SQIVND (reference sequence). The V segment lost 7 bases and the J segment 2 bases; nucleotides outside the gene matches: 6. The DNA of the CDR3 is TGTGCCAGTAACCAACAGGGGGCTGCTGGGGCCAACGTCCTGACTTTC. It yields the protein CASNQQGAAGANVLTF.

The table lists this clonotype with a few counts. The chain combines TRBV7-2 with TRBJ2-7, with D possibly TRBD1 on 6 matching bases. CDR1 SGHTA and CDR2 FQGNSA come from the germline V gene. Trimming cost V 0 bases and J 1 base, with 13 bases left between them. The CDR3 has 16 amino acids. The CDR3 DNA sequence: TGTGCCAGCAGCTTAGCCAGGGGACGGATGTCCTACGAGCAGTACTTC. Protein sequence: CASSLARGRMSYEQYF.

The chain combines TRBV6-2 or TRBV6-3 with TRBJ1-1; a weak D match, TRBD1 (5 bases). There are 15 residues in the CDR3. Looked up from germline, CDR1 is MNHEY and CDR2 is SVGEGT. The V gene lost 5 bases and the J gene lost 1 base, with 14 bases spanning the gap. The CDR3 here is CASSRRVGTNTEAFF. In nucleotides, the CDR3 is TGTGCCAGCAGTCGCCGGGTGGGGACGAACACTGAAGCTTTCTTT.

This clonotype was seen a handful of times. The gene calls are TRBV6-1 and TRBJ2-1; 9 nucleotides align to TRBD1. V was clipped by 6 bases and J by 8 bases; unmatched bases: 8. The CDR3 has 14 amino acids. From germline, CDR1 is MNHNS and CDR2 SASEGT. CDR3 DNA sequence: TGTGCCAGCAGAGGGACAGGGTACGGGGATGAGCAGTTCTTC. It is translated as CASRGTGYGDEQFF.

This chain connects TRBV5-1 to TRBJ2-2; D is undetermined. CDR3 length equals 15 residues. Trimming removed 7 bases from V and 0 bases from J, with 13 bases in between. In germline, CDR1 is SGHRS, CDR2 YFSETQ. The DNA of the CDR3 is TGCGCCAGCGACAAGGGCACCGCGAACACCGGGGAGCTGTTTTTT. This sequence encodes CASDKGTANTGELFF.

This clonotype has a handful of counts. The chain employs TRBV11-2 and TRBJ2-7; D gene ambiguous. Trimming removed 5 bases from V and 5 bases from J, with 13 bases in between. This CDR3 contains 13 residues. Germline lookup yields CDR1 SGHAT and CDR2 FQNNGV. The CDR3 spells CASSPMRTDEQYV. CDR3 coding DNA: TGTGCCAGCAGCCCTATGCGGACGGACGAGCAGTACGTC.

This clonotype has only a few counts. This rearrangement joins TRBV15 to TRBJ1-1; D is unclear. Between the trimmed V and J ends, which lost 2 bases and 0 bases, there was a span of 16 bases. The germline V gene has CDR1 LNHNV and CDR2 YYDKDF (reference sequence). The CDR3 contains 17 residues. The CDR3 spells CATSRRGVGTMNTEAFF. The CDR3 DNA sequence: TGTGCCACCAGCAGACGGGGAGTGGGAACAATGAACACTGAAGCTTTCTTT.

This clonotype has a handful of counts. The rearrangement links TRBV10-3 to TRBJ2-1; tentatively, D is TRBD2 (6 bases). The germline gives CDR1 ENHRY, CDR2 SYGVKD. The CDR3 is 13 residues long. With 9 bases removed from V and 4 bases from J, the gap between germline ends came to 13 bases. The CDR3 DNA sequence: TGTGCCATTGCCGGGAGTTCTTACAATGAGCAGTTCTTC. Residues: CAIAGSSYNEQFF.

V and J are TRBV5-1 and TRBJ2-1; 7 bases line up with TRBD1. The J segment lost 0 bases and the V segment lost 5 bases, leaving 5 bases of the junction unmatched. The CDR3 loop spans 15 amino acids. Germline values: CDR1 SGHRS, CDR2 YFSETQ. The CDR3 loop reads CASRATGSSYNEQFF. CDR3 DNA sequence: TGCGCCAGCAGGGCGACAGGGAGCTCCTACAATGAGCAGTTCTTC. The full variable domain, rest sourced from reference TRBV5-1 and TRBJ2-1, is KAGVTQTPRYLIKTRGQQVTLSCSPISGHRSVSWYQQTPGQGLQFLFEYFSETQRNKGNFPGRFSGRQFSNSRSEMNVSTLELGDSALYLCASRATGSSYNEQFFGPGTRLTVL.

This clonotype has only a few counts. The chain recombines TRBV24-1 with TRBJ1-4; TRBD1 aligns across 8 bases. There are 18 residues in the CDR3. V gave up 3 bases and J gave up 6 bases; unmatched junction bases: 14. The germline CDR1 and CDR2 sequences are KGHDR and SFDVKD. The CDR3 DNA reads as TGTGCCACCAGTGATCGAAAACCGACAGGGGTAAAGGATGAAAAACTGTTTTTT. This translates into CATSDRKPTGVKDEKLFF.

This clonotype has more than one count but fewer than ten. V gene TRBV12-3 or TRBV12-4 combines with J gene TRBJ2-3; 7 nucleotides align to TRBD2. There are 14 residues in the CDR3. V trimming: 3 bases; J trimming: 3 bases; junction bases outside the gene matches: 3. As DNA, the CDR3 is TGTGCCAGCAGTTTTCGACTAGCTACAGATACGCAGTATTTT. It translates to CASSFRLATDTQYF.

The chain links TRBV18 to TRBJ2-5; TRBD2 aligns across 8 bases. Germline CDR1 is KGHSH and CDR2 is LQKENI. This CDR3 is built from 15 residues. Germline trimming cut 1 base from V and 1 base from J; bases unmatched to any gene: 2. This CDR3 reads CASSPRREVQETQYF. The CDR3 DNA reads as TGTGCCAGCTCACCACGGCGGGAGGTCCAAGAGACCCAGTACTTC.